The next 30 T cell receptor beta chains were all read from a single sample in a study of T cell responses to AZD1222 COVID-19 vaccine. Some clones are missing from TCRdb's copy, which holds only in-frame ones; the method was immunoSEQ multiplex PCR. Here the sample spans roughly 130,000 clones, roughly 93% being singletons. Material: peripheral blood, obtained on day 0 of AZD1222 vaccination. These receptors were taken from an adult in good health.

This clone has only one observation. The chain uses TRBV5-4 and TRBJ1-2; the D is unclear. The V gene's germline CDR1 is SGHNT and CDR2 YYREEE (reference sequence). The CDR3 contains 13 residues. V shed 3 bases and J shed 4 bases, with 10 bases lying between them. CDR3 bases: TGTGCCAGCAGCTCTCCGGGCCTCTATGGCTACACCTTC. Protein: CASSSPGLYGYTF.

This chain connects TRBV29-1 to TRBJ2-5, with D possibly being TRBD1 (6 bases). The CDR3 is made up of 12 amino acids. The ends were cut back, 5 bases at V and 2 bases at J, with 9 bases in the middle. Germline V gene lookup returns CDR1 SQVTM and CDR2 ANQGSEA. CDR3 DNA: TGCAGCGTTCGAGGGGGACAAGAGACCCAGTACTTC. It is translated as CSVRGGQETQYF.

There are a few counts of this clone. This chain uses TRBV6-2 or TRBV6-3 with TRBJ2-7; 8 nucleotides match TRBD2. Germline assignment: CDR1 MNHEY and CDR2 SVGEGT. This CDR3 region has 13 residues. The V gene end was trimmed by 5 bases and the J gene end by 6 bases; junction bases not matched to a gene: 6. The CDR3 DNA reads TGTGCCAGCAGTCCGGGACTAGAGGGCGAGCAGTACGTC. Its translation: CASSPGLEGEQYV.

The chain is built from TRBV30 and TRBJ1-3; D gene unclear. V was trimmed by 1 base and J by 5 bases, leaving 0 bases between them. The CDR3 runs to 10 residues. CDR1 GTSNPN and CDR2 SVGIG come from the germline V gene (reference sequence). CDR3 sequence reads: CAWSGNTIYF. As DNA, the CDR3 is TGTGCCTGGAGTGGAAACACCATATATTTT. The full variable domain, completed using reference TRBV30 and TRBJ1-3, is SQTIHQWPATLVQPVGSPLSLECTVEGTSNPNLYWYRQAAGRGLQLLFYSVGIGQISSEVPQNLSASRPQDRQFILSSKKLLLSDSGFYLCAWSGNTIYFGEGSWLTVV.

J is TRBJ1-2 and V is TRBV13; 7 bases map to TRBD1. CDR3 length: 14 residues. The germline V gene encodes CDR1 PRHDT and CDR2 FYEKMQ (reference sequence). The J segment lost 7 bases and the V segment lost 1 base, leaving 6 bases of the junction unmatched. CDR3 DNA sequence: TGTGCCAGCAGCTTAGACAGGGGTCGGGGTGGCTACACCTTC. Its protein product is CASSLDRGRGGYTF.

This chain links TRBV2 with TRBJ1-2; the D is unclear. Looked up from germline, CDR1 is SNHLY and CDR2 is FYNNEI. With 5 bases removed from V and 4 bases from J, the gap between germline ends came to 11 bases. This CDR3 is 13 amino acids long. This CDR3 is CASSWGYSYGYTF. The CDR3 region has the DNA TGTGCCAGCAGTTGGGGATATAGCTATGGCTACACCTTC.

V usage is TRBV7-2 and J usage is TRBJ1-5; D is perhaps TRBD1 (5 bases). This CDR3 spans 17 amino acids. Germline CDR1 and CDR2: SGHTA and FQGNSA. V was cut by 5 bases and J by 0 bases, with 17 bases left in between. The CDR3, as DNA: TGTGCCAGCAGCGGAGGCCCCGACAGATATAGCAATCAGCCCCAGCATTTT. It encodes CASSGGPDRYSNQPQHF.

The CDR3 loop is CASSPDRGSGYTF. The CDR3 coding sequence is TGTGCCAGCAGCCCGGACAGGGGAAGTGGCTACACCTTC. This sequence joins TRBV6-4 and TRBJ1-2; TRBD1 aligns across 9 bases. CDR3 length: 13 residues. Trimming cost V 6 bases and J 7 bases; bases outside gene matches: 6. Germline V gene lookup returns CDR1 MRHNA and CDR2 SNTAGT.

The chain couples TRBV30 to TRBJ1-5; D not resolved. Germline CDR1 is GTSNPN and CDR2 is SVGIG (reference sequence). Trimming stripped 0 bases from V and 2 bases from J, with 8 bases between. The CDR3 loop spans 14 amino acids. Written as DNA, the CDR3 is TGTGCCTGGAGTGTACTCCTGGGCAATCAGCCCCAGCATTTT. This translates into CAWSVLLGNQPQHF.

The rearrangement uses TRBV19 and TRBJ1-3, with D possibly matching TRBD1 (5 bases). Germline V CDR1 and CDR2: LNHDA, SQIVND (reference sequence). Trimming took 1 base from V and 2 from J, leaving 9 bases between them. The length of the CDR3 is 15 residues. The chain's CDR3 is CASSIVQGAGNTIYF. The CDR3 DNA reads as TGTGCCAGTAGTATAGTTCAGGGAGCTGGAAACACCATATATTTT.

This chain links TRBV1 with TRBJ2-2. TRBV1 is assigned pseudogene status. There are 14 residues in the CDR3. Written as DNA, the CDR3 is TGCACCAGCAGCCAAGGTTGTAGGACCGGGGAGCTGTTTTTT. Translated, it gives CTSSQGCRTGELFF.

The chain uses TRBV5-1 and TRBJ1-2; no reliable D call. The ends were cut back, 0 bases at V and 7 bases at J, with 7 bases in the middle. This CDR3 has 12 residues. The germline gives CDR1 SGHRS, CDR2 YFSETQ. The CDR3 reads CASSLGSSGYTF. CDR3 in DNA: TGCGCCAGCAGCTTGGGGTCCAGTGGCTACACCTTC.

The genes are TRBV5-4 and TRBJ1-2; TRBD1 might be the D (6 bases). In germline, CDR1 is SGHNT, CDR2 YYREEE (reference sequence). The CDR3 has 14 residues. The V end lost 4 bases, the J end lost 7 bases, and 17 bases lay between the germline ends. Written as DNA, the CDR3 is TGTGCCAGCAGCCCCCAGGGGCAGGCCGGTGGCTACACCTTC. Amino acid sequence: CASSPQGQAGGYTF.

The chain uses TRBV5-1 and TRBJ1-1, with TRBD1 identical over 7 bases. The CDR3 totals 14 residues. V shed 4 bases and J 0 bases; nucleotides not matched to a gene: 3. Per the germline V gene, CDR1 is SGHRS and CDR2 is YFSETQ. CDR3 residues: CASSTTGLNTEAFF. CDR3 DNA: TGCGCCAGCAGCACGACAGGGCTGAACACTGAAGCTTTCTTT.

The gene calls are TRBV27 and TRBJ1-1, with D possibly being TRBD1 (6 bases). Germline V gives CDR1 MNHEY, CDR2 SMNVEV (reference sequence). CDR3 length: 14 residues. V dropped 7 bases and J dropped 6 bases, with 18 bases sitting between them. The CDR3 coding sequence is TGTGCCAGCACCCAAGGGGGGACCGGGGCTGAAGCTTTCTTT. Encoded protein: CASTQGGTGAEAFF.

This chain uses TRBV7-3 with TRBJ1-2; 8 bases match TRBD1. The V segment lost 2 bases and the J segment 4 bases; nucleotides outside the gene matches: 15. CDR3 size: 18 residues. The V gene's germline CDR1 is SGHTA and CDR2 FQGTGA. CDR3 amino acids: CASSLVEDRAFETYGYTF. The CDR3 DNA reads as TGTGCCAGCAGCTTAGTAGAGGACAGGGCCTTCGAGACCTATGGCTACACCTTC.

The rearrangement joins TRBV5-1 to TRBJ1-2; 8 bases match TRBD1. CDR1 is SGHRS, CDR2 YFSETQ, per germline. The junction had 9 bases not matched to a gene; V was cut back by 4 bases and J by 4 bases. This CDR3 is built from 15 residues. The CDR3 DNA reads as TGCGCCAGCAGCGCCCAGGGGGCAAATGGCTATGGCTACACCTTC. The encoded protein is CASSAQGANGYGYTF.

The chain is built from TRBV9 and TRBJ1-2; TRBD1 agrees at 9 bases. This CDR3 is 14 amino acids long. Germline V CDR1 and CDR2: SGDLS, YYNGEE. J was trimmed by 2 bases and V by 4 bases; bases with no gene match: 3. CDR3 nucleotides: TGTGCCAGCAGCCCGGGGACAGGGAACTATGGCTACACCTTC. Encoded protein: CASSPGTGNYGYTF.

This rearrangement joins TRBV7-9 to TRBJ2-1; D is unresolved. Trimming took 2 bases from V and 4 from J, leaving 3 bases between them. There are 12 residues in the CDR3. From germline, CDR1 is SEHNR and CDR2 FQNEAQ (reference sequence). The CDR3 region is CASSLSYNEQFF. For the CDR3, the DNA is TGTGCCAGCAGCTTATCGTACAATGAGCAGTTCTTC.

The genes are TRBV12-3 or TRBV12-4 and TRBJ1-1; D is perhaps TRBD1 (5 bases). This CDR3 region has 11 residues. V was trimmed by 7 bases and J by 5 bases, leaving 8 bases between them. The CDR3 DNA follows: TGTGCCAGCATCGGGGGGACTGAAGCTTTCTTT. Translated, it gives CASIGGTEAFF.

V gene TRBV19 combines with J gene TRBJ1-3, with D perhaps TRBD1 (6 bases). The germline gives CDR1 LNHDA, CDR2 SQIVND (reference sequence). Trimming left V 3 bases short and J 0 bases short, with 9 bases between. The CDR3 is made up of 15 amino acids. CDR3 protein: CASSIGQSSGNTIYF. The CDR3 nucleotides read TGTGCCAGTAGTATTGGACAGAGCTCTGGAAACACCATATATTTT.

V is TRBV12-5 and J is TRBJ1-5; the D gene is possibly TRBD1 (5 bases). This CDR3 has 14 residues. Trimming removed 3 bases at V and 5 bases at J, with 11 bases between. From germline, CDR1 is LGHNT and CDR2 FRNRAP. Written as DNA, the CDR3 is TGTGCTAGTGGTTTCAGGGCTGGGCATCAGCCCCAGCATTTT. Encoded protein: CASGFRAGHQPQHF.

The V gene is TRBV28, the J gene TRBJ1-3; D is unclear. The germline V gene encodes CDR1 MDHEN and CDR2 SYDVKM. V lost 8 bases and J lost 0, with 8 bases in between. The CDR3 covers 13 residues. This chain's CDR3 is CASLTSSGNTIYF. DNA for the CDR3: TGTGCCAGCCTAACCAGCTCTGGAAACACCATATATTTT.

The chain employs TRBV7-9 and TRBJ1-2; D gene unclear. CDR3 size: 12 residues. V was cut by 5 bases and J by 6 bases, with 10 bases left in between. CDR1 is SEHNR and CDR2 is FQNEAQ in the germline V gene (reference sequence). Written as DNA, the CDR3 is TGTGCCAGCAGCGCCCCCGATGATGGCTACACCTTC. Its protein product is CASSAPDDGYTF.

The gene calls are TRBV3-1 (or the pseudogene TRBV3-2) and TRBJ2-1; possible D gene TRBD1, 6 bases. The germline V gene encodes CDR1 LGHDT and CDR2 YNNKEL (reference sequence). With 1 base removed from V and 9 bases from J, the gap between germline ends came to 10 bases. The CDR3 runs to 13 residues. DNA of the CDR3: TGTGCCAGCAGCCAAGTACAGGGCGGTGAGCAGTTCTTC. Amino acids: CASSQVQGGEQFF.

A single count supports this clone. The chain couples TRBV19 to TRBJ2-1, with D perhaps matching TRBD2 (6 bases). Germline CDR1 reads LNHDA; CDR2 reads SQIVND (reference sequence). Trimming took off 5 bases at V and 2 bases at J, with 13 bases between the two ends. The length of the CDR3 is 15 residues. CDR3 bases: TGTGCCAGTAGTGTCGGACTACCGGCCTACAATGAGCAGTTCTTC. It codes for CASSVGLPAYNEQFF.

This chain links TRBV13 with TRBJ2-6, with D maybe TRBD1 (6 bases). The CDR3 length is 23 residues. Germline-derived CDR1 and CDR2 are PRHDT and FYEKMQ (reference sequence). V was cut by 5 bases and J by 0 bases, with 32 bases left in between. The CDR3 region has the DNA TGTGCCAGCAGCCTCCACCCCTCGAGACAGGCCATACCCTTCAGCTCTGGGGCCAACGTCCTGACTTTC. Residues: CASSLHPSRQAIPFSSGANVLTF.

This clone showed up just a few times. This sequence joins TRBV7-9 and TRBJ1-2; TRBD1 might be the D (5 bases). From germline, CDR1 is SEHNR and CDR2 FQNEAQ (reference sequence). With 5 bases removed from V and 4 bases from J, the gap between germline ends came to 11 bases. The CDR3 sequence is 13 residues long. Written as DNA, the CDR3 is TGTGCCAGCAGCCCCGGGGCCCTCTATGGCTACACCTTC. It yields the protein CASSPGALYGYTF.

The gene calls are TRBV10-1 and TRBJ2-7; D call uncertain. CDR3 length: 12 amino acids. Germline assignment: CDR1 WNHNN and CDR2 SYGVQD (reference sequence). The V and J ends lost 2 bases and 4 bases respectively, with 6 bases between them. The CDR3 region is CASSETLYEQYF. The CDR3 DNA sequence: TGCGCCAGCAGTGAGACACTTTACGAGCAGTACTTC.

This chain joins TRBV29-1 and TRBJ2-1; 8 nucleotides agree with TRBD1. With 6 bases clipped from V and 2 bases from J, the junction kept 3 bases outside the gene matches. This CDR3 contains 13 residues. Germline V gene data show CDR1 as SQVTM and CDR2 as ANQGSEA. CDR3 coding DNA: TGCAGCGTAATACAGGGGGCCTACAATGAGCAGTTCTTC. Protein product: CSVIQGAYNEQFF.